These T cell receptor beta chains were read from a single sample in a study of blood T cell repertoires in COVID-19. The repertoire was sequenced with immunoSEQ multiplex PCR; TCRdb's copy has only in-frame clones and lacks some. The table shows under 70,000 clones, with 85% to 90% occurring only once. The source material was peripheral blood. Receptor source: a woman in her sixties or seventies with COVID-19, enrolled during active disease. Both conserved end residues are part of each CDR3. The D gene is left open where the match is weak. Clone size is shown for a subset of rows, as once, few, many or a class of expanded clone.

J,V,size,D,CDR3,DNA
TRBJ2-3,TRBV3-1/TRBV3-2,.,TRBD1,CASSPFAGQGRGTQYF,TGTGCCAGCAGCCCGTTTGCGGGACAGGGACGGGGTACGCAGTATTTT
TRBJ1-2,TRBV12-3/TRBV12-4,.,.,CASSLNRLYGYTF,TGTGCCAGCAGTTTAAACAGGTTGTATGGCTACACCTTC
TRBJ2-3,TRBV7-9,few,TRBD1,CASSTLTGTGWTDTQYF,TGTGCCAGCAGCACACTAACCGGGACAGGGTGGACAGATACGCAGTATTTT
TRBJ1-1,TRBV10-2,.,.,CASAGGSYTEAFF,TGCGCCAGTGCCGGAGGCAGTTACACTGAAGCTTTCTTT
TRBJ1-1,TRBV3-1/TRBV3-2,few,.,CASSQAGGSTEAFF,TGTGCCAGCAGCCAAGCCGGGGGATCAACTGAAGCTTTCTTT
TRBJ2-6,TRBV6-1,.,.,CASSGRVSSGANVLTF,TGTGCCAGCAGTGGAAGAGTTAGCTCTGGGGCCAACGTCCTGACTTTC
TRBJ1-3,TRBV5-1,once,.,CASSLRTGYDTIYF,TGCGCCAGCAGCTTGCGGACTGGGTATGACACCATATATTTT
TRBJ1-2,TRBV18,.,.,CASSLNYGYTF,TGTGCCAGCTCCCTTAACTATGGCTACACCTTC
TRBJ2-1,TRBV4-1,.,TRBD2,CASSQEGTSGRVDEQFF,TGCGCCAGCAGCCAGGAAGGGACTAGCGGGAGGGTCGATGAGCAGTTCTTC
TRBJ1-1,TRBV19,.,TRBD1,CASNQDRGFTEAFF,TGTGCCAGTAATCAAGACAGGGGGTTCACTGAAGCTTTCTTT
TRBJ2-5,TRBV2,.,TRBD1,CASSEQRTGLETQYF,TGTGCCAGCAGTGAGCAGAGGACAGGGCTAGAGACCCAGTACTTC
TRBJ1-2,TRBV19,.,TRBD1,CASRPGQGSYGYTF,TGTGCCAGTAGGCCGGGACAGGGGAGCTATGGCTACACCTTC
TRBJ2-7,TRBV6-5,.,TRBD1,CASTRTGNSYEQYF,TGTGCCAGCACCAGGACAGGGAATTCCTACGAGCAGTACTTC
TRBJ2-2,TRBV13,.,TRBD2,CASSPGLAGHTGELFF,TGTGCCAGCAGCCCGGGACTAGCGGGACACACCGGGGAGCTGTTTTTT
TRBJ2-1,TRBV24-1,.,.,CATTRGSYNEQFF,TGTGCCACCACTCGCGGGTCTTACAATGAGCAGTTCTTC
TRBJ1-5,TRBV19,.,.,CASAGRTWGPQHF,TGTGCCAGTGCCGGACGGACTTGGGGGCCCCAGCATTTT
TRBJ2-3,TRBV28,.,TRBD2,CASSFWASGRAPADTQYF,TGTGCCAGCAGTTTTTGGGCTAGCGGGAGGGCCCCGGCAGATACGCAGTATTTT
TRBJ2-3,TRBV9,.,.,CASSGKVDNTDTQYF,TGTGCCAGCAGCGGAAAGGTGGACAACACAGATACGCAGTATTTT
TRBJ2-1,TRBV29-1,.,.,CSVASRGVYNEQFF,TGCAGCGTAGCCAGTCGCGGGGTTTACAATGAGCAGTTCTTC
TRBJ1-3,TRBV6-5,.,.,CASRATGSGNTIYF,TGTGCCAGCAGGGCGACGGGATCTGGAAACACCATATATTTT
TRBJ2-1,TRBV5-6,.,.,CASSPGSYNEQFF,TGTGCCAGCAGCCCAGGTTCCTACAATGAGCAGTTCTTC
TRBJ1-2,TRBV29-1,few,.,CSVDTGIYGYTF,TGCAGCGTTGATACGGGGATCTATGGCTACACCTTC
TRBJ1-1,TRBV7-9,.,.,CASSLRGEAFF,TGTGCCAGCAGCTTAAGGGGTGAAGCTTTCTTT
TRBJ2-5,TRBV28,.,TRBD1,CASSFRGQGAWETQYF,TGTGCCAGCAGTTTCCGGGGACAGGGGGCTTGGGAGACCCAGTACTTC
TRBJ2-1,TRBV27,once,TRBD2,CASSLAGAAYNEQFF,TGTGCCAGCAGTTTAGCGGGAGCGGCCTACAATGAGCAGTTCTTC
TRBJ1-1,TRBV29-1,.,TRBD1,CSADRGPTEAFF,TGCAGCGCTGACAGGGGGCCCACTGAAGCTTTCTTT
TRBJ1-5,TRBV4-2,.,.,CASSQAENSVNQPQHF,TGTGCCAGCAGCCAAGCTGAAAACTCCGTCAATCAGCCCCAGCATTTT
TRBJ2-5,TRBV5-5,once,TRBD2,CASSLDGGRWETQYF,TGTGCCAGCAGCTTGGATGGCGGGAGGTGGGAGACCCAGTACTTC
TRBJ1-5,TRBV6-6,once,TRBD1,CASSYGGTAYQPQHF,TGTGCCAGCAGTTACGGTGGGACAGCTTATCAGCCCCAGCATTTT